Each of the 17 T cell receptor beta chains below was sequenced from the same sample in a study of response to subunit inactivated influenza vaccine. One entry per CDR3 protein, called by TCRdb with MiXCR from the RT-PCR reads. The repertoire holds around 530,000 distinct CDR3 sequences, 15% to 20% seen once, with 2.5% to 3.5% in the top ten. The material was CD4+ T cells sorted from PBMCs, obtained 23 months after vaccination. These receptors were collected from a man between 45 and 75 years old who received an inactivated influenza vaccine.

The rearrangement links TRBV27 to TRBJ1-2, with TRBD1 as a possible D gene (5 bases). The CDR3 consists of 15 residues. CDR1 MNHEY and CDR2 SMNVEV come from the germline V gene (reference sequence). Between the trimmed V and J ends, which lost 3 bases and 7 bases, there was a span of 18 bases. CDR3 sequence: CASSLRGRSQGGYTF. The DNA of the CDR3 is TGTGCCAGCAGTTTGAGGGGCAGATCCCAGGGTGGCTACACCTTC.

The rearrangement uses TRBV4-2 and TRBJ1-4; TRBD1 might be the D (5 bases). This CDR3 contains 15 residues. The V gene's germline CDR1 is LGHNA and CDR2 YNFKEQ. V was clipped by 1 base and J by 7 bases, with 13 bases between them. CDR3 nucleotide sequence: TGTGCCAGCAGCCAAGCACGCGGGACGGGTGAAAAACTGTTTTTT. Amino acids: CASSQARGTGEKLFF.

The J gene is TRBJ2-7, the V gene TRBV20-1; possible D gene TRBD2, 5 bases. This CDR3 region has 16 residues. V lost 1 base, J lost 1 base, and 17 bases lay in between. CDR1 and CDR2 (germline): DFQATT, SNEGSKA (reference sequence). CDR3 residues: CSARARVGLQSYEQYF. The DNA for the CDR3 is TGCAGTGCTAGAGCGAGGGTTGGTTTACAGTCCTACGAGCAGTACTTC.

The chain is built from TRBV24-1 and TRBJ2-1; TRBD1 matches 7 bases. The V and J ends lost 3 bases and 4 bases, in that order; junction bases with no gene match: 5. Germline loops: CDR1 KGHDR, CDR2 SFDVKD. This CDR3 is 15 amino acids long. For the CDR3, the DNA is TGTGCCACCAGTGATCCCGGGACAGTTTACAATGAGCAGTTCTTC. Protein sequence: CATSDPGTVYNEQFF.

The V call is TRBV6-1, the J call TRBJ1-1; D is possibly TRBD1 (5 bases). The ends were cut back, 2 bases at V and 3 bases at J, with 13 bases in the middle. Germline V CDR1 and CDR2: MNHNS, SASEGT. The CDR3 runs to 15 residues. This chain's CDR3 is CASSEFAGRDTEAFF. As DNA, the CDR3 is TGTGCCAGCAGTGAATTCGCAGGGCGGGACACTGAAGCTTTCTTT.

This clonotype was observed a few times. CDR3 sequence reads: CASRWTGGLYTF. CDR3 nucleotide sequence: TGTGCCAGCCGATGGACAGGGGGCCTCTACACCTTC. The rearrangement links TRBV25-1 to TRBJ1-2, with 11 bases lining up with TRBD1. The CDR3 is 12 residues long. V lost 8 bases and J lost 10; bases outside the gene matches: 6. Germline CDR1 is MGHDK and CDR2 is SYGVNS.

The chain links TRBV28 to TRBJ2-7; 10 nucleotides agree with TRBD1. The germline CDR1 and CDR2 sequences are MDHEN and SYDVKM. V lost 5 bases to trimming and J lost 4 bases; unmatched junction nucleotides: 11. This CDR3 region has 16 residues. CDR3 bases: TGTGCCAGCAGTGTATTAGGGACAGGGGTCGGGTACGAGCAGTACTTC. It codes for CASSVLGTGVGYEQYF.

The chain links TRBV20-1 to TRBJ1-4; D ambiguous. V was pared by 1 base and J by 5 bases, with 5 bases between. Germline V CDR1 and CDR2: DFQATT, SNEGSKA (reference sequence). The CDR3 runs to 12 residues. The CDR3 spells CSARVRNEKLFF. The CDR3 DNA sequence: TGCAGTGCTAGAGTCAGAAATGAAAAACTGTTTTTT.

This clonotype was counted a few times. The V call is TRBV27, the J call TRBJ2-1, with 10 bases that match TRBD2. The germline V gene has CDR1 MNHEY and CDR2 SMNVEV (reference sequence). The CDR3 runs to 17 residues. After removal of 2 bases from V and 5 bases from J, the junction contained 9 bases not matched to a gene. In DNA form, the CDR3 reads TGTGCCAGCAGTTTAGCGGGGGGGACTAGCGCCAACAATGAGCAGTTCTTC. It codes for CASSLAGGTSANNEQFF.

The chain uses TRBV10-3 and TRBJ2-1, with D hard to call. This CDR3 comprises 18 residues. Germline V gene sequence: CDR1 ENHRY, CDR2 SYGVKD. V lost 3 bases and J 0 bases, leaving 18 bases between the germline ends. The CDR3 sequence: CAISEFGRTSSSYNEQFF. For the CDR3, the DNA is TGTGCCATCAGTGAATTTGGGCGAACTTCGAGCTCCTACAATGAGCAGTTCTTC.

CDR3 DNA: TGCGCCAGCAGCTTGGGACAGAATTTAGAAGTATACGAGCAGTACTTC. Translated: CASSLGQNLEVYEQYF. The rearrangement uses TRBV5-1 and TRBJ2-7, with D possibly being TRBD1 (5 bases). CDR3 length: 16 residues. V shed 0 bases and J shed 4 bases, with 17 bases lying between them. Per germline, CDR1 SGHRS and CDR2 YFSETQ.

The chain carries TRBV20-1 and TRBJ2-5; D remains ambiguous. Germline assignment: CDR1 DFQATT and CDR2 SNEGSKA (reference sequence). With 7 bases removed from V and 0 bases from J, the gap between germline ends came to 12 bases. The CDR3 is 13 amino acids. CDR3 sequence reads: CSELADNQETQYF. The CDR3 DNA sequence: TGCAGTGAATTGGCCGACAACCAAGAGACCCAGTACTTC.

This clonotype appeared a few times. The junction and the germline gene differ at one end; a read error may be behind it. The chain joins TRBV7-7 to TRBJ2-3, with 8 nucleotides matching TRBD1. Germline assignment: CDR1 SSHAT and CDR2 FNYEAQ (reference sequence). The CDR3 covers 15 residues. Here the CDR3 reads CASSPITGGTDTQYF. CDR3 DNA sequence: TGTGCTAGCAGCCCAATTACAGGGGGAACAGATACGCAGTATTTT.

The chain's CDR3 is CASSVSGQGMGGYTF. CDR3 nucleotide sequence: TGTGCCAGCAGCGTGTCGGGACAGGGGATGGGTGGCTACACCTTC. The chain links TRBV7-2 to TRBJ1-2; TRBD1 matches 10 bases. This CDR3 region has 15 residues. The trim removed 5 bases at V and 7 bases at J, leaving 10 bases unmatched. Germline V gene sequence: CDR1 SGHTA, CDR2 FQGNSA.

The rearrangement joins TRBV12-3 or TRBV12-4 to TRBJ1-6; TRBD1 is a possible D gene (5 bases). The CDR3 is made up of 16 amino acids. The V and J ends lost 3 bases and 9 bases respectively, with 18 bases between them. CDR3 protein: CASSFSAQVVGSPLHF. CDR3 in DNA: TGTGCCAGCAGTTTCAGTGCACAGGTTGTTGGTTCACCCCTCCACTTT.

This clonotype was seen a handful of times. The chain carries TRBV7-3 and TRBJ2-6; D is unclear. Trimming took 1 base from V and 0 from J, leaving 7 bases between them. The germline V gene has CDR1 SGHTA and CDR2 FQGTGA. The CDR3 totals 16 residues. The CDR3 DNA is TGTGCCAGCAGCTTAAGAGCTAGCTCTGGGGCCAACGTCCTGACTTTC. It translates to CASSLRASSGANVLTF.

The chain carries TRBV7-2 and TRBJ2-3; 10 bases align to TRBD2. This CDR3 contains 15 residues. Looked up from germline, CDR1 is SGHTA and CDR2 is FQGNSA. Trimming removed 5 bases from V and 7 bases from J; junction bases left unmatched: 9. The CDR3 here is CASSPMGLAFNTQYF. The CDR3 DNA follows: TGTGCCAGCAGCCCGATGGGACTAGCGTTTAATACGCAGTATTTT.